The T cell receptor beta chain described here comes from a study of PD-1 blockade in classical Hodgkin lymphoma. Across the study: Patients received nivolumab 3 mg/kg intravenously every 2 weeks.

All patients experienced relapse after autologous stem cell transplantation, and brentuximab vedotin exposure was variable. The length of the CDR3 is 16 residues. V shed 5 bases, J shed 1 base, and the junction held 6 bases outside the gene matches. Germline CDR1 and CDR2: SGHAT and FQNNGV. Sequenced by immunoSEQ multiplex PCR; TCRdb stores in-frame clones only, minus some. The sample has approximately 160,000 clones; nearly 80% are singletons. Findings and caveats of the study: Relative to healthy donors, newly diagnosed patients reportedly had lower baseline TCR diversity, which was reported as lower still in relapsed/refractory patients. Newly diagnosed patients had diversity similar to the baseline diversity of complete responders.

Regarding this clone: As yet, its antigen is unknown.

The sequencing used peripheral blood mononuclear cells (PBMCs), collected before the second cycle of nivolumab. The chain is built from TRBV11-2 and TRBJ2-7, with 12 bases fitting TRBD2. The sequence was obtained from a human donor with classical Hodgkin lymphoma. The CDR3 DNA follows: TGTGCCAGCAGCACACGACTAGCGGGGGATTCCTACGAGCAGTACTTC. Encoded protein: CASSTRLAGDSYEQYF.